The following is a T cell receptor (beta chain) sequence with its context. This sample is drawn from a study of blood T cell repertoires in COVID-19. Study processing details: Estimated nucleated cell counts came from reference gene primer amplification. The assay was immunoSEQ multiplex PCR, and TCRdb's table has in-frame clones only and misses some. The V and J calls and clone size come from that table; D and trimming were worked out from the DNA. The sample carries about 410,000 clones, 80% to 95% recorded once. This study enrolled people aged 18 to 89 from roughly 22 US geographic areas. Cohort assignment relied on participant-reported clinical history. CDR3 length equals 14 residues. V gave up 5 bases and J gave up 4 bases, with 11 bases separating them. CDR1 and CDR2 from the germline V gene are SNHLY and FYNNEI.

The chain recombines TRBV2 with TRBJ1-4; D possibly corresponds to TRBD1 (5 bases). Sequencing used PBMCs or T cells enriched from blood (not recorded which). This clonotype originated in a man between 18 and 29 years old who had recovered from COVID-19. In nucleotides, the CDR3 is TGTGCCAGCAGTCCCAGGGTATTTAATGAAAAACTGTTTTTT. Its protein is CASSPRVFNEKLFF.